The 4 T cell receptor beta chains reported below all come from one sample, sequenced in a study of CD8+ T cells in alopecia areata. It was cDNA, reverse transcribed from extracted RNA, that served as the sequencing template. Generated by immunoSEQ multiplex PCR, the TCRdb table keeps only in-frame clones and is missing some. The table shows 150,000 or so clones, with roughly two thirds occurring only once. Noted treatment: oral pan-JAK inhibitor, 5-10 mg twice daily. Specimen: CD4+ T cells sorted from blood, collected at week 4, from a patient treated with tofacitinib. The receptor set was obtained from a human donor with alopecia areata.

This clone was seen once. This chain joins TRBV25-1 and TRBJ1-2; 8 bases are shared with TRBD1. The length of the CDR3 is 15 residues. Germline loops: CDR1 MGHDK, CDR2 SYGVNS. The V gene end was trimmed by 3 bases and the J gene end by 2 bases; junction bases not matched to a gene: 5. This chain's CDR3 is CASSDPGGQNYGYTF. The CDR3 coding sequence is TGTGCCAGCAGTGACCCAGGGGGCCAGAACTATGGCTACACCTTC.

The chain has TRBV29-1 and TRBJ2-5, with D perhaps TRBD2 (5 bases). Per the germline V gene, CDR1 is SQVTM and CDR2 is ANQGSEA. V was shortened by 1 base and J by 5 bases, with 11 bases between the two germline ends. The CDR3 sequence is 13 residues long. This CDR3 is CSVEGLGGETQYF. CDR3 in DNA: TGCAGCGTTGAAGGCCTGGGCGGGGAGACCCAGTACTTC.

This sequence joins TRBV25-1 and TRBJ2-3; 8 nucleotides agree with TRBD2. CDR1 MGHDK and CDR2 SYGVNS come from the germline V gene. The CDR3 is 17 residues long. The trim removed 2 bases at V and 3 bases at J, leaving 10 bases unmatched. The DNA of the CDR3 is TGTGCCAGCAGTGAAAGAGAATCACAGCGGGGGACAGATACGCAGTATTTT. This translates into CASSERESQRGTDTQYF.

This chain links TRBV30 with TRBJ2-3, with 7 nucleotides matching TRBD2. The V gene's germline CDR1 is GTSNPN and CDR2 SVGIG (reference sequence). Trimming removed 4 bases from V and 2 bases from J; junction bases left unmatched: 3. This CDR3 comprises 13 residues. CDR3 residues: CAWTLAATDTQYF. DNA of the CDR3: TGTGCCTGGACCCTAGCGGCCACAGATACGCAGTATTTT.